These 26 T cell receptor beta chains were sequenced from one sample in a study of shared clonotypes between healthy human individuals. Produced via immunoSEQ multiplex PCR; TCRdb's table is partial and in-frame only. The sample includes some 2.3 million clones, more than 85% of them seen just once. Sequencing was done on a sample of naive CD4+ T cells from PBMCs. Described subset: CD45RA+ positively selected. These receptors came from a man between 18 and 35 years old in good health. Some clones in this sample may be carry-over from other donors' samples.

This clone has only one observation. The V gene is TRBV28, the J gene TRBJ1-1; D not certain. V was pared by 8 bases and J by 0 bases, with 16 bases between. Germline-derived CDR1 and CDR2 are MDHEN and SYDVKM. This CDR3 comprises 15 residues. Here the CDR3 DNA reads TGTGCCAGCCGGCGCCACCGTTCCATGAACACTGAAGCTTTCTTT. This codes for CASRRHRSMNTEAFF.

The V gene is TRBV5-1, the J gene TRBJ2-7; the D gene is possibly TRBD2 (6 bases). The germline V and J ends were trimmed by 0 bases and 4 bases, with 14 bases remaining between them. This CDR3 region has 15 residues. The germline gives CDR1 SGHRS, CDR2 YFSETQ. CDR3 coding DNA: TGCGCCAGCAGCTTGGGGGCAGGGAGGAGATACGAGCAGTACTTC. It codes for CASSLGAGRRYEQYF.

The chain joins TRBV10-3 to TRBJ1-4; 7 bases are shared with TRBD1. The CDR3 loop spans 15 amino acids. Losses at the gene ends were 4 bases for V and 9 bases for J; bases not matched to a gene: 11. Germline V gene sequence: CDR1 ENHRY, CDR2 SYGVKD. The CDR3 bases are TGTGCCATCAGTGTCGAGACAGGGAGAGAGAAAAAACTGTTTTTT. It codes for CAISVETGREKKLFF.

This clone was observed a few times. The junction shows a germline mismatch at one end, possibly a read error. The rearrangement joins TRBV25-1 to TRBJ1-1; D uncertain. This CDR3 contains 12 residues. Germline CDR1 is MGHDK and CDR2 is SYGVNS. Here the CDR3 reads CASSMGNAEAFF. The DNA for the CDR3 is TGTGCCAGCAGTATGGGGAACGCTGAAGCTTTCTTT.

The CDR3 DNA follows: TGTGCCAGCAGCAGAACCACAGGGATCTCCTACAATGAGCAGTTCTTC. This sequence encodes CASSRTTGISYNEQFF. The V call is TRBV5-4, the J call TRBJ2-1; TRBD1 might be the D (6 bases). Germline lookup yields CDR1 SGHNT and CDR2 YYREEE (reference sequence). CDR3 length: 16 amino acids. V dropped 4 bases and J dropped 0 bases, with 14 bases sitting between them.

V is TRBV28 and J is TRBJ2-7; D uncertain. Germline lookup yields CDR1 MDHEN and CDR2 SYDVKM. The V end lost 3 bases, the J end lost 4 bases, and 10 bases lay between the germline ends. The length of the CDR3 is 13 residues. CDR3 nucleotides: TGTGCCAGCAGTTTCATTGACACGTACGAGCAGTACTTC. Translating gives CASSFIDTYEQYF. Complete variable domain (other parts from reference TRBV28 and TRBJ2-7): DVKVTQSSRYLVKRTGEKVFLECVQDMDHENMFWYRQDPGLGLRLIYFSYDVKMKEKGDIPEGYSVSREKKERFSLILESASTNQTSMYLCASSFIDTYEQYFGPGTRLTVT.

CDR3: CASSLPTGKNEKLFF. The CDR3 nucleotides are TGTGCCAGCAGCCTACCGACAGGGAAAAATGAAAAACTGTTTTTT. The chain links TRBV11-2 to TRBJ1-4, with TRBD1 matching over 7 bases. The CDR3 loop spans 15 amino acids. CDR1 and CDR2 (germline): SGHAT, FQNNGV. The junction had 8 bases not matched to a gene; V was cut back by 5 bases and J by 5 bases.

This clone has just one count. The J gene is TRBJ1-1, the V gene TRBV5-1; D unclear. Per germline, CDR1 SGHRS and CDR2 YFSETQ. The CDR3 loop spans 16 amino acids. The V end lost 1 base, the J end lost 0 bases, and 13 bases lay between the germline ends. CDR3 amino acids: CASSLFPEMVNTEAFF. Here the CDR3 DNA reads TGCGCCAGCAGCTTGTTTCCGGAGATGGTGAACACTGAAGCTTTCTTT.

CDR3 residues: CASSLALYGGTGNTIYF. CDR3 nucleotide sequence: TGCGCCAGCAGCTTAGCCCTCTATGGGGGAACTGGAAACACCATATATTTT. The chain has TRBV5-1 and TRBJ1-3; possibly TRBD1 for D (5 bases). Trimming pared 2 bases from V and 2 bases from J, leaving 17 bases between. The CDR3 length is 17 residues. Germline loops: CDR1 SGHRS, CDR2 YFSETQ. The whole variable domain, remainder taken from reference TRBV5-1 and TRBJ1-3, is KAGVTQTPRYLIKTRGQQVTLSCSPISGHRSVSWYQQTPGQGLQFLFEYFSETQRNKGNFPGRFSGRQFSNSRSEMNVSTLELGDSALYLCASSLALYGGTGNTIYFGEGSWLTVV.

With regard to this clone: The same CDR3 arises from other DNA sequences in this sample as well. The V and J genes are TRBV11-3 and TRBJ2-2; D uncertain. The CDR3 is 14 residues long. The V gene's germline CDR1 is SGHNT and CDR2 YENEEA. V dropped 3 bases and J dropped 1 base, with 6 bases sitting between them. DNA of the CDR3: TGTGCCAGCAGCTTGGGTCTGAACACCGGGGAGCTGTTTTTT. It translates to CASSLGLNTGELFF.

The genes are TRBV7-9 and TRBJ1-1, with 7 bases fitting TRBD1. The germline V gene has CDR1 SEHNR and CDR2 FQNEAQ (reference sequence). This CDR3 is built from 14 residues. Germline trimming cut 4 bases from V and 2 bases from J; bases unmatched to any gene: 4. The CDR3 region has the DNA TGTGCCAGCAGCTGGGGACAGAGAAACACTGAAGCTTTCTTT. Translated: CASSWGQRNTEAFF.

This chain connects TRBV5-1 to TRBJ1-2; D is unresolved. V dropped 0 bases and J dropped 2 bases, with 11 bases sitting between them. The CDR3 runs to 15 residues. The V gene's germline CDR1 is SGHRS and CDR2 YFSETQ. The CDR3, as DNA: TGCGCCAGCAGCTTGGGCCCAAATTCGAACTATGGCTACACCTTC. Protein product: CASSLGPNSNYGYTF.

The gene calls are TRBV19 and TRBJ1-1; no definite D call. V was cut by 5 bases and J by 0 bases, with 13 bases left in between. Germline loops: CDR1 LNHDA, CDR2 SQIVND (reference sequence). The CDR3 contains 15 residues. The CDR3 protein is CASSPPRHLNTEAFF. For the CDR3, the DNA is TGTGCCAGTAGTCCCCCCCGACATCTGAACACTGAAGCTTTCTTT.

The rearrangement joins TRBV5-4 to TRBJ2-5; 14 nucleotides match TRBD2. The V and J ends lost 4 bases and 2 bases, in that order; junction bases with no gene match: 4. This CDR3 contains 16 residues. Looked up from germline, CDR1 is SGHNT and CDR2 is YYREEE (reference sequence). CDR3 bases: TGTGCCAGCAGCCGGGGACTAGCGGGAGTTCAAGAGACCCAGTACTTC. It encodes CASSRGLAGVQETQYF.

The J gene is TRBJ2-7, the V gene TRBV28; 14 bases map to TRBD2. V lost 6 bases and J lost 8; bases outside the gene matches: 12. CDR3 length equals 16 residues. The germline CDR1 and CDR2 sequences are MDHEN and SYDVKM. The CDR3 region is CASSLPGLAGDLKQYF. The CDR3 nucleotides are TGTGCCAGCAGCCTTCCGGGACTAGCGGGAGATCTTAAGCAGTACTTC.

The chain uses TRBV7-2 and TRBJ2-7, with 10 bases that match TRBD1. This CDR3 has 14 amino acids. With V trimmed by 5 bases and J by 6 bases, 7 bases remained unmatched. Per the germline V gene, CDR1 is SGHTA and CDR2 is FQGNSA. CDR3 DNA: TGTGCCAGCAGCCCCACGACAGGGGGCAGCGAGCAGTACTTC. It yields the protein CASSPTTGGSEQYF.

The chain employs TRBV4-2 and TRBJ1-2; D not certain. The V end was cut by 1 base, the J end by 2 bases, with 8 bases between. The CDR3 is 14 amino acids. Per the germline V gene, CDR1 is LGHNA and CDR2 is YNFKEQ. The CDR3 nucleotides read TGTGCCAGCAGCCAAGTTGCCTCGAACTATGGCTACACCTTC. Protein product: CASSQVASNYGYTF.

The gene calls are TRBV6-5 and TRBJ1-5; 8 bases agree with TRBD1. Germline CDR1 is MNHEY and CDR2 is SVGAGI. The CDR3 length is 13 residues. V gave up 6 bases and J gave up 7 bases; unmatched junction bases: 5. This chain's CDR3 is CASSQDREQPQHF. The CDR3 DNA follows: TGTGCCAGCAGCCAGGACAGGGAACAGCCCCAGCATTTT.

This chain connects TRBV7-2 to TRBJ1-2; possibly TRBD1 for D (5 bases). V lost 5 bases to trimming and J lost 7 bases, with 20 bases between them. The CDR3 is 15 residues long. Germline V gene data show CDR1 as SGHTA and CDR2 as FQGNSA. The CDR3 nucleotides are TGTGCCAGCAGCCCCGTCCGACAGAGAGGGAGTGGCTACACCTTC. Its protein product is CASSPVRQRGSGYTF.

As for this clone: This specimen includes other DNA sequences encoding the same CDR3. J is TRBJ2-1 and V is TRBV7-3, with D unresolved. This CDR3 has 13 residues. The V end lost 3 bases, the J end lost 4 bases, and 7 bases lay between the germline ends. Germline V gene data show CDR1 as SGHTA and CDR2 as FQGTGA. DNA of the CDR3: TGTGCCAGCAGCTTGGGCTCGTACAATGAGCAGTTCTTC. It translates to CASSLGSYNEQFF.

Concerning this clone: This specimen includes other DNA sequences encoding the same CDR3. V is TRBV2 and J is TRBJ1-4, with D unclear. Trimming cost V 7 bases and J 8 bases, with 5 bases left between them. This CDR3 has 10 amino acids. Per the germline V gene, CDR1 is SNHLY and CDR2 is FYNNEI. DNA for the CDR3: TGTGCCAGCAAACGGGAAAAACTGTTTTTT. Translation gives CASKREKLFF.

The chain uses TRBV7-9 and TRBJ2-1; D perhaps matches TRBD2 (5 bases). The V end lost 1 base, the J end lost 2 bases, and 12 bases lay between the germline ends. CDR1 is SEHNR, CDR2 FQNEAQ, per germline (reference sequence). CDR3 length: 16 residues. The CDR3 loop reads CASSLGLASTYNEQFF. The CDR3 DNA is TGTGCCAGCAGCTTAGGTCTAGCAAGTACCTACAATGAGCAGTTCTTC.

Worth noting for this clone: The same CDR3 arises from other DNA sequences in this sample as well. The rearrangement uses TRBV7-3 and TRBJ2-5; D possibly corresponds to TRBD1 (6 bases). CDR3 size: 13 residues. V lost 5 bases to trimming and J lost 2 bases, with 9 bases between them. Germline assignment: CDR1 SGHTA and CDR2 FQGTGA. The CDR3: CASSPQGQETQYF. CDR3 nucleotides: TGTGCCAGCAGCCCTCAGGGGCAAGAGACCCAGTACTTC.

Comment on this clone: One end of the junction is discordant with germline, which a read error may explain. The chain links TRBV30 to TRBJ2-7; 7 bases match TRBD1. CDR3 length: 13 amino acids. Germline V CDR1 and CDR2: GTSNPN, SVGIG (reference sequence). The CDR3 reads CAWSLNRDSPPSF. In DNA, the CDR3 is TGTGCCTGGAGCCTCAACCGGGACAGCCCCCCGAGCTTC. Drawing the rest from reference TRBV30 and TRBJ2-7, the complete variable domain is SQTIHQWPATLVQPVGSPLSLECTVEGTSNPNLYWYRQAAGRGLQLLFYSVGIGQISSEVPQNLSASRPQDRQFILSSKKLLLSDSGFYLCAWSLNRDSPPSFGPGTRLTVT.

This chain connects TRBV5-1 to TRBJ1-2; 12 bases align to TRBD1. V trimming: 4 bases; J trimming: 7 bases; junction bases outside the gene matches: 5. The CDR3 contains 14 residues. Germline V lookup: CDR1 SGHRS, CDR2 YFSETQ. The CDR3 coding sequence is TGCGCCAGCAGCACGGGACAGGGGGCCGTTGGCTACACCTTC. Translating gives CASSTGQGAVGYTF.

This chain links TRBV7-9 with TRBJ2-7; a possible D gene is TRBD2 (6 bases). The CDR3 is 16 residues long. Germline lookup yields CDR1 SEHNR and CDR2 FQNEAQ (reference sequence). Trimming cost V 5 bases and J 4 bases, with 21 bases left between them. CDR3 DNA sequence: TGTGCCAGCAGCATCGTTCGCGGGATACTCGATTACGAGCAGTACTTC. Protein sequence: CASSIVRGILDYEQYF.